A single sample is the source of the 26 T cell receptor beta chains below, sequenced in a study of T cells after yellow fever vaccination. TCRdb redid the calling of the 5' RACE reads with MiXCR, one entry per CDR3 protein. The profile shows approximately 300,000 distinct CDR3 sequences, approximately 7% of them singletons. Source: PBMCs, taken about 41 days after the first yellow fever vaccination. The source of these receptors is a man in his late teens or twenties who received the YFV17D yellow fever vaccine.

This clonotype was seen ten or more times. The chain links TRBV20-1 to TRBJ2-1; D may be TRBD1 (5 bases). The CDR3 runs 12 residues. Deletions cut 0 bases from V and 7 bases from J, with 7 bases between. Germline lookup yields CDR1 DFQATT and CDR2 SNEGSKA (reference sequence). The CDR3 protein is CSARDQGNEQFF. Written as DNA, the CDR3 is TGCAGTGCTAGAGATCAGGGAAATGAGCAGTTCTTC.

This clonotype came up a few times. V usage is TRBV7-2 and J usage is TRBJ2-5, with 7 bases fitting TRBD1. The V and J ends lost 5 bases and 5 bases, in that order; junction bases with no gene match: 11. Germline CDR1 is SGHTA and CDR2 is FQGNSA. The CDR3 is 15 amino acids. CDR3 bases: TGTGCCAGCAGCGCTAACAGGGGTATCCGGGAGACCCAGTACTTC. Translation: CASSANRGIRETQYF.

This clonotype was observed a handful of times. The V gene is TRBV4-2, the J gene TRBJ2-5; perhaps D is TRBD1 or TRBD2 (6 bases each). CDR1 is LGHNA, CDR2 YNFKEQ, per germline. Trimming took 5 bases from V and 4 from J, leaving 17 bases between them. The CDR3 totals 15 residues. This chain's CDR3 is CASSTGGSDGETQYF. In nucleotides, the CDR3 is TGTGCCAGCAGCACCGGGGGCTCGGACGGAGAGACCCAGTACTTC.

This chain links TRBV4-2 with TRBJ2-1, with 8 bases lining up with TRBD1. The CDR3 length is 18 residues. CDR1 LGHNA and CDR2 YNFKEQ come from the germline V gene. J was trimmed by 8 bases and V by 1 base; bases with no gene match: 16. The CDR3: CASSQATTGPGGFYEQFF. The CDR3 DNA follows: TGTGCCAGCAGCCAAGCTACCACGGGCCCAGGGGGCTTTTATGAGCAGTTCTTC.

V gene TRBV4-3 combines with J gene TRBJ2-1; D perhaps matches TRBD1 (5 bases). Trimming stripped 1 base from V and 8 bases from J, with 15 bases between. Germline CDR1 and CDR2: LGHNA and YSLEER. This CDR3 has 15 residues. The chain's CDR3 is CASSQGSGRRDEQFF. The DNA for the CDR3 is TGCGCCAGCAGCCAAGGGTCAGGGCGGCGCGATGAGCAGTTCTTC.

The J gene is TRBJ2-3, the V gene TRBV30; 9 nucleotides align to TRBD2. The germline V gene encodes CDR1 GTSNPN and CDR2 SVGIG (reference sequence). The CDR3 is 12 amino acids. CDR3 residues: CARTSVSRTQYF. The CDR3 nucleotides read TGTGCACGGACTAGCGTGAGTCGTACGCAGTATTTT.

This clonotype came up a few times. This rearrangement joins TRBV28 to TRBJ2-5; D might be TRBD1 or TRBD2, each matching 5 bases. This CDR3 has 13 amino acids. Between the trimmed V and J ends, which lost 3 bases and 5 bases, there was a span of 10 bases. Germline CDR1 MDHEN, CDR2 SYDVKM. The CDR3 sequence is CASSFPGRETQYF. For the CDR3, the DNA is TGTGCCAGCAGTTTCCCGGGACGGGAGACCCAGTACTTC.

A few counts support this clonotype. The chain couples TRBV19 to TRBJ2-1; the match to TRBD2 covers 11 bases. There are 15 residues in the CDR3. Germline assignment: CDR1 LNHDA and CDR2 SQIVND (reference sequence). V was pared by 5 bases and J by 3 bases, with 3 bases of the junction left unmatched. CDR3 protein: CASSSTSGDYNEQFF. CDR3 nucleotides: TGTGCCAGTAGTTCGACTAGCGGGGACTACAATGAGCAGTTCTTC. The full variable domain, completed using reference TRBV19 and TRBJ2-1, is DGGITQSPKYLFRKEGQNVTLSCEQNLNHDAMYWYRQDPGQGLRLIYYSQIVNDFQKGDIAEGYSVSREKKESFPLTVTSAQKNPTAFYLCASSSTSGDYNEQFFGPGTRLTVL.

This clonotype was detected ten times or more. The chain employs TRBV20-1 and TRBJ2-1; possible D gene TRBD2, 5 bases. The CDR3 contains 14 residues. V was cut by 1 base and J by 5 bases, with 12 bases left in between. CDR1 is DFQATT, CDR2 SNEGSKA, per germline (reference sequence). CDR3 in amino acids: CSARGLRANNEQFF. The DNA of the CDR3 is TGCAGTGCTAGAGGATTGCGGGCTAACAATGAGCAGTTCTTC.

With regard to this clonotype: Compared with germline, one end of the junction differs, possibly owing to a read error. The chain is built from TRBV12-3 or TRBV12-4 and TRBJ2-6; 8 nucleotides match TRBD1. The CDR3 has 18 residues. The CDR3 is CACSFLAGRGPGANVLTF. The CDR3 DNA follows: TGTGCCTGCAGTTTCTTAGCTGGCAGGGGGCCTGGGGCCAACGTCCTGACTTTC.

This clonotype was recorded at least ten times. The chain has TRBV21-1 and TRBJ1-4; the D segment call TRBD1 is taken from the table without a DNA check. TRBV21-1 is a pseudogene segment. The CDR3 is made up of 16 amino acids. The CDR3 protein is CASSKGGTDDNEKLFF. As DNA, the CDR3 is TGTGCCAGCAGCAAAGGGGGGACAGACGATAATGAAAAACTGTTTTTT.

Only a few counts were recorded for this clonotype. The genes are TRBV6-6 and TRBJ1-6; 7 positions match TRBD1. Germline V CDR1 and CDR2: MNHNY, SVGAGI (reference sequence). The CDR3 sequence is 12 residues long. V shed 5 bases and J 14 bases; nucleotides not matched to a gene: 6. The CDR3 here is CASSDTGAALHF. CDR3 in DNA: TGTGCCAGCAGTGACACAGGGGCCGCCCTCCACTTT.

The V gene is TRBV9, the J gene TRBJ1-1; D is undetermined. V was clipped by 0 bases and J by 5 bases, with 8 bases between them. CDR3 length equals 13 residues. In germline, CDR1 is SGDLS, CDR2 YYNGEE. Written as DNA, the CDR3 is TGTGCCAGCAGCGTAGTCACCGGGACTGAAGCTTTCTTT. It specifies CASSVVTGTEAFF. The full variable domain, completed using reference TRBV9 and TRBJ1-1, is DSGVTQTPKHLITATGQRVTLRCSPRSGDLSVYWYQQSLDQGLQFLIQYYNGEERAKGNILERFSAQQFPDLHSELNLSSLELGDSALYFCASSVVTGTEAFFGQGTRLTVV.

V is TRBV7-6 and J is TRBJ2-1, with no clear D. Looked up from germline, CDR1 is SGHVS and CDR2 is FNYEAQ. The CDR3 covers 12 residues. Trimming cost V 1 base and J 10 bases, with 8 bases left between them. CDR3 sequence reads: CASSLESVEQFF. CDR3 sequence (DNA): TGTGCCAGCAGCTTAGAATCTGTGGAGCAGTTCTTC.

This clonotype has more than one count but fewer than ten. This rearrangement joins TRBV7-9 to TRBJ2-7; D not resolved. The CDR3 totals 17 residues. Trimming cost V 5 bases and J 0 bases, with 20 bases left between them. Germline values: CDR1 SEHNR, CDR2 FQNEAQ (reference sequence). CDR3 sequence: CASSPRLVYKSSYEQYF. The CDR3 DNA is TGTGCCAGCAGCCCCAGATTGGTTTACAAGAGCTCCTACGAGCAGTACTTC.

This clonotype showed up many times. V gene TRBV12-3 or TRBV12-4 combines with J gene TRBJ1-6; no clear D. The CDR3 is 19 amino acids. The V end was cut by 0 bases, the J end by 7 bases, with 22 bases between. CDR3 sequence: CASSLALGVSTPGNSPLHF. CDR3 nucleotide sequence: TGTGCCAGCAGTTTAGCGCTGGGCGTTTCCACACCGGGGAATTCACCCCTCCACTTT.

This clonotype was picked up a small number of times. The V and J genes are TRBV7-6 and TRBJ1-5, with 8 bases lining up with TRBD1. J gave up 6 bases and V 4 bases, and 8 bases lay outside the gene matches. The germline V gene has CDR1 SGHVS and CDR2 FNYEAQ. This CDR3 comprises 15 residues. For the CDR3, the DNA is TGTGCCAGCAGCTCCTCGGACAGGGCAGGTCAGCCCCAGCATTTT. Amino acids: CASSSSDRAGQPQHF.

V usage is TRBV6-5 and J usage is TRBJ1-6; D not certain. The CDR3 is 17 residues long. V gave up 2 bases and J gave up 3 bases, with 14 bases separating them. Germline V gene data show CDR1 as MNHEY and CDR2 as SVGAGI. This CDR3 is CASSYTAQRHYNSPLHF. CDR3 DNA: TGTGCCAGCAGTTACACAGCACAGAGACACTATAATTCACCCCTCCACTTT.

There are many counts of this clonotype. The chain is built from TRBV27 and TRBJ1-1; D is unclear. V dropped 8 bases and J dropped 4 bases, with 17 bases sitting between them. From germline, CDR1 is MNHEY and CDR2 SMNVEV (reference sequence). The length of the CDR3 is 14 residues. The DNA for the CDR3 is TGTGCCAGCCTGCGATGGGGAGCCGGCACTGAAGCTTTCTTT. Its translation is CASLRWGAGTEAFF.

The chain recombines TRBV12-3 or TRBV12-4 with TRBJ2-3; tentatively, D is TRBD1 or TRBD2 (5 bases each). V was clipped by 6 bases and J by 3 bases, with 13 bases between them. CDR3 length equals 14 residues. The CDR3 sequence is CASSLGVSTDTQYF. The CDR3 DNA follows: TGTGCCAGCAGCCTGGGGGTATCTACAGATACGCAGTATTTT.

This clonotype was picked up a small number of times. CDR3 protein: CASSYARLAPETQYF. DNA of the CDR3: TGTGCCAGCAGTTACGCCAGACTAGCCCCAGAGACCCAGTACTTC. The genes are TRBV6-5 and TRBJ2-5; 7 bases are shared with TRBD2. CDR3 size: 15 residues. J gave up 4 bases and V 2 bases, and 7 bases lay outside the gene matches. CDR1 and CDR2 from the germline V gene are MNHEY and SVGAGI.

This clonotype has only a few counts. The CDR3 nucleotides read TGTGCCAGCAGTCCCGGACTACGCGAGCAGTACTTC. Translation gives CASSPGLREQYF. V is TRBV6-2 or TRBV6-3 and J is TRBJ2-7, with a possible D match to TRBD2 (6 bases). The CDR3 loop spans 12 amino acids. In germline, CDR1 is MNHEY, CDR2 SVGEGT. Trimming removed 5 bases at V and 6 bases at J, with 11 bases between.

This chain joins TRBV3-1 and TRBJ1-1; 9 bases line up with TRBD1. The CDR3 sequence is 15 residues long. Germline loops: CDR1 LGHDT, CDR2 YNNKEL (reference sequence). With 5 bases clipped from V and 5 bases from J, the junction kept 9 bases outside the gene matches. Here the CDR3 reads CASSWRGQGITEAFF. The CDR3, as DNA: TGTGCCAGCAGCTGGCGCGGACAGGGGATTACTGAAGCTTTCTTT.

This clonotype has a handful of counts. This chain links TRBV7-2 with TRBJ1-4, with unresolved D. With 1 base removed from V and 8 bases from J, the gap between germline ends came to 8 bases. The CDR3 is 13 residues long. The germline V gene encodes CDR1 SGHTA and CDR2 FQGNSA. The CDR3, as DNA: TGTGCCAGCAGCTTAGACGCGAGGGAAAAACTGTTTTTT. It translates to CASSLDAREKLFF. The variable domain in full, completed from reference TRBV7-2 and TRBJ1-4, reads GAGVSQSPSNKVTEKGKDVELRCDPISGHTALYWYRQSLGQGLEFLIYFQGNSAPDKSGLPSDRFSAERTGGSVSTLTIQRTQQEDSAVYLCASSLDAREKLFFGSGTQLSVL.

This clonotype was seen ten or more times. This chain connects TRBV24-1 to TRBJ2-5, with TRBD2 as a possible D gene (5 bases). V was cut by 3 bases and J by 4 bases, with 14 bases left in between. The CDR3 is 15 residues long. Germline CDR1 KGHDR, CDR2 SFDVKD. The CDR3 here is CATSDPTSAGETQYF. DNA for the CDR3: TGTGCCACCAGTGATCCTACAAGCGCGGGAGAGACCCAGTACTTC.

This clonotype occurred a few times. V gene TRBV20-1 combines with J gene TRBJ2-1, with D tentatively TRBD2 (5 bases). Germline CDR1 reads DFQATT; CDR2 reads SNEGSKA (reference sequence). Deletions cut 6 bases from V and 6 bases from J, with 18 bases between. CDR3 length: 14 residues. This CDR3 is CSATRSGLANEQFF. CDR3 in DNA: TGCAGTGCCACCCGTAGTGGGCTAGCCAATGAGCAGTTCTTC.